The 32 T cell receptor beta chains in this list originate from one sample, sequenced in a study of T cell clones after liver transplantation (dated by TCRdb to the late 2010s). Libraries were constructed by the immunoSEQ multiplex PCR assay. TCRdb took over this immuneACCESS table, retaining in-frame rearrangements with V and J assigned. Such tables are incomplete; in checked studies, under half of the missing clones stem from an unresolved V gene, and the remainder is unexplained. This sample holds fewer than 110,000 clones; around four fifths were observed only once. The ten largest clonotypes hold approximately 3% of the sample. The starting material was CD4+ T cells from blood, obtained approximately 45 months after liver transplant. All receptors come from a human patient who received a liver transplant. In transplant recipients, some T cells may be of donor rather than host origin.

The rearrangement joins TRBV6-1 to TRBJ1-6; a possible D gene is TRBD1 (6 bases). Germline assignment: CDR1 MNHNS and CDR2 SASEGT. The CDR3 spans 12 residues. V was cut by 8 bases and J by 15 bases, with 17 bases left in between. This CDR3 reads CASGGGARFLHF. The CDR3 nucleotides are TGTGCCAGCGGAGGGGGGGCTAGGTTCCTCCACTTT.

V is TRBV5-4 and J is TRBJ2-7; D not certain. Germline assignment: CDR1 SGHNT and CDR2 YYREEE (reference sequence). Trimming left V 2 bases short and J 0 bases short, with 9 bases between. CDR3 size: 14 residues. CDR3 amino acids: CASSFDASSYEQYF. The CDR3 bases are TGTGCCAGCAGCTTCGACGCAAGCTCCTACGAGCAGTACTTC.

This clone was detected once. This chain links TRBV28 with TRBJ1-5; no firm D call. V gave up 4 bases and J gave up 2 bases, with 6 bases separating them. The CDR3 contains 13 residues. In germline, CDR1 is MDHEN, CDR2 SYDVKM. CDR3 sequence (DNA): TGTGCCAGCAGTTACTTGGGCAATCAGCCCCAGCATTTT. It translates to CASSYLGNQPQHF.

The V gene is TRBV7-9, the J gene TRBJ1-1; D unclear. Per germline, CDR1 SEHNR and CDR2 FQNEAQ (reference sequence). The CDR3 contains 15 residues. Trimming cost V 3 bases and J 5 bases, with 16 bases left between them. For the CDR3, the DNA is TGTGCCAGCAGCTTGACTCCCCCTGGGGTTACTGAAGCTTTCTTT. Translated, it gives CASSLTPPGVTEAFF.

V and J are TRBV19 and TRBJ1-5; maybe TRBD1 (6 bases). CDR1 is LNHDA, CDR2 SQIVND, per germline (reference sequence). The CDR3 length is 17 residues. V was shortened by 7 bases and J by 0 bases, with 19 bases between the two germline ends. CDR3 region: CASTQLRGDHSNQPQHF. The CDR3 DNA reads as TGTGCCAGTACCCAACTAAGGGGGGATCATAGCAATCAGCCCCAGCATTTT. Full variable domain (remainder filled in from reference TRBV19 and TRBJ1-5): DGGITQSPKYLFRKEGQNVTLSCEQNLNHDAMYWYRQDPGQGLRLIYYSQIVNDFQKGDIAEGYSVSREKKESFPLTVTSAQKNPTAFYLCASTQLRGDHSNQPQHFGDGTRLSIL.

The chain combines TRBV5-4 with TRBJ2-3; 9 bases align to TRBD2. This CDR3 is 16 amino acids long. Germline CDR1 reads SGHNT; CDR2 reads YYREEE (reference sequence). V dropped 4 bases and J dropped 1; count of bases not matched to a gene: 7. CDR3 coding DNA: TGTGCCAGCAGCATTTATAGCGGGGGACGCACAGATACGCAGTATTTT. It yields the protein CASSIYSGGRTDTQYF.

V gene TRBV27 combines with J gene TRBJ1-2; a possible D gene is TRBD1 (6 bases). V gave up 4 bases and J gave up 2 bases, with 23 bases separating them. Germline-derived CDR1 and CDR2 are MNHEY and SMNVEV (reference sequence). The CDR3 sequence is 18 residues long. This CDR3 reads CASSSVGDSRGRNYGYTF. The CDR3 region has the DNA TGTGCCAGCAGTTCGGTGGGGGATTCCAGGGGTCGAAACTATGGCTACACCTTC.

The rearrangement uses TRBV7-8 and TRBJ2-3; 9 bases are a match to TRBD2. CDR3 length: 15 residues. V lost 4 bases and J lost 6; bases outside the gene matches: 8. CDR1 is SGHVS and CDR2 is FQNEAQ in the germline V gene. The CDR3 is CASSSNSGSRDTQYF. CDR3 sequence (DNA): TGTGCCAGCAGCTCCAATAGCGGGAGTCGGGATACGCAGTATTTT.

V gene TRBV4-3 combines with J gene TRBJ1-3; 8 bases agree with TRBD1. V dropped 1 base and J dropped 4; count of bases not matched to a gene: 3. The CDR3 consists of 15 residues. Germline CDR1 and CDR2: LGHNA and YSLEER. CDR3 in DNA: TGCGCCAGCAGCCAAGGCAGGGGGCTAGGAAACACCATATATTTT. As protein: CASSQGRGLGNTIYF.

The chain couples TRBV11-2 to TRBJ2-5; TRBD1 is a possible D gene (6 bases). Trimming stripped 4 bases from V and 5 bases from J, with 14 bases between. The length of the CDR3 is 14 residues. In germline, CDR1 is SGHAT, CDR2 FQNNGV. CDR3 sequence reads: CASSSTGTGETQYF. The CDR3 nucleotides read TGTGCCAGCAGCTCAACAGGGACGGGGGAGACCCAGTACTTC. The full variable domain, in which reference TRBV11-2 and TRBJ2-5 provide the parts outside the CDR3, is EAGVAQSPRYKIIEKRQSVAFWCNPISGHATLYWYQQILGQGPKLLIQFQNNGVVDDSQLPKDRFSAERLKGVDSTLKIQPAKLEDSAVYLCASSSTGTGETQYFGPGTRLLVL.

The rearrangement uses TRBV7-7 and TRBJ2-2, with 14 bases identical to TRBD2. CDR1 is SSHAT and CDR2 is FNYEAQ in the germline V gene (reference sequence). The CDR3 consists of 17 residues. With 5 bases clipped from V and 4 bases from J, the junction kept 6 bases outside the gene matches. CDR3 region: CASSPTSGGAVTGELFF. The CDR3 DNA reads as TGTGCCAGCAGCCCGACTAGCGGGGGGGCCGTCACCGGGGAGCTGTTTTTT.

The chain carries TRBV28 and TRBJ1-2; D might be TRBD1 (6 bases). CDR3 length: 13 amino acids. Trimming shortened V by 6 bases and J by 8 bases, and 16 bases separated the two germline ends. Germline V gives CDR1 MDHEN, CDR2 SYDVKM. The CDR3 DNA follows: TGTGCCAGCAGCCAGCCTCCAGGGGACGGCTACACCTTC. Translation: CASSQPPGDGYTF.

The rearrangement joins TRBV18 to TRBJ1-1, with D perhaps matching TRBD1 (6 bases). Germline-derived CDR1 and CDR2 are KGHSH and LQKENI. With 3 bases removed from V and 4 bases from J, the gap between germline ends came to 15 bases. The CDR3 consists of 15 residues. CDR3 nucleotides: TGTGCCAGCTCACCTTACCAGGGGATGAGCACTGAAGCTTTCTTT. This translates into CASSPYQGMSTEAFF.

The rearrangement links TRBV30 to TRBJ1-6; 8 bases fit TRBD1. The ends lost 4 bases at V and 9 bases at J; junction bases unmatched: 8. The germline V gene encodes CDR1 GTSNPN and CDR2 SVGIG (reference sequence). This CDR3 contains 14 residues. CDR3 DNA sequence: TGTGCCTGGAACGGAGACAGGGGCACTTCACCCCTCCACTTT. Translated: CAWNGDRGTSPLHF.

The rearrangement links TRBV6-6 to TRBJ1-1; D unclear. Deletions cut 2 bases from V and 4 bases from J, with 11 bases between. This CDR3 contains 14 residues. CDR1 and CDR2 from the germline V gene are MNHNY and SVGAGI (reference sequence). The CDR3 sequence: CASSYDKMPTEAFF. For the CDR3, the DNA is TGTGCCAGCAGTTACGACAAGATGCCCACTGAAGCTTTCTTT.

J is TRBJ1-4 and V is TRBV29-1; 7 nucleotides align to TRBD1. The CDR3 has 15 residues. The junction had 7 bases not matched to a gene; V was cut back by 5 bases and J by 1 base. Germline values: CDR1 SQVTM, CDR2 ANQGSEA. CDR3 nucleotide sequence: TGCAGCGTTTCCCTACACAGGGGAACTAATGAAAAACTGTTTTTT. It translates to CSVSLHRGTNEKLFF. The full variable domain, its missing parts supplied by reference TRBV29-1 and TRBJ1-4, is SAVISQKPSRDICQRGTSLTIQCQVDSQVTMMFWYRQQPGQSLTLIATANQGSEATYESGFVIDKFPISRPNLTFSTLTVSNMSPEDSSIYLCSVSLHRGTNEKLFFGSGTQLSVL.

This clone has a single count. The genes are TRBV9 and TRBJ2-6; TRBD1 aligns across 8 bases. The CDR3 sequence is 17 residues long. Germline V lookup: CDR1 SGDLS, CDR2 YYNGEE. V was clipped by 2 bases and J by 1 base; unmatched bases: 5. The CDR3 loop is CASSVGQGSSGANVLTF. The CDR3 nucleotides read TGTGCCAGCAGCGTTGGACAGGGAAGTTCTGGGGCCAACGTCCTGACTTTC.

The chain employs TRBV5-1 and TRBJ2-5; TRBD1 aligns across 8 bases. Per germline, CDR1 SGHRS and CDR2 YFSETQ. Unmatched junction bases numbered 9, after V lost 4 bases and J lost 4 bases. The CDR3 extends over 15 amino acids. CDR3 DNA: TGCGCCAGCAGCGCAGGGACAGGTTCCGCAGAGACCCAGTACTTC. This sequence encodes CASSAGTGSAETQYF. The whole variable domain, remainder taken from reference TRBV5-1 and TRBJ2-5, is KAGVTQTPRYLIKTRGQQVTLSCSPISGHRSVSWYQQTPGQGLQFLFEYFSETQRNKGNFPGRFSGRQFSNSRSEMNVSTLELGDSALYLCASSAGTGSAETQYFGPGTRLLVL.

The rearrangement joins TRBV6-1 to TRBJ2-6; D may be TRBD1 (6 bases). The germline gives CDR1 MNHNS, CDR2 SASEGT. The CDR3 loop spans 15 amino acids. Trimming cost V 5 bases and J 4 bases, with 12 bases left between them. This chain's CDR3 is CASSLQGAGANVLTF. The CDR3 bases are TGTGCCAGCAGTCTACAGGGAGCAGGGGCCAACGTCCTGACTTTC.

The chain couples TRBV11-2 to TRBJ2-3, with 12 bases identical to TRBD2. CDR3 length: 17 residues. V shed 2 bases and J 0 bases; nucleotides not matched to a gene: 3. Germline CDR1 is SGHAT and CDR2 is FQNNGV. The DNA of the CDR3 is TGTGCCAGCAGCTTAACTAGCGGGGGGACTAGCACAGATACGCAGTATTTT. Its protein is CASSLTSGGTSTDTQYF.

The CDR3 here is CASSPDRMNTEAFF. As DNA, the CDR3 is TGTGCCAGCTCTCCTGACAGGATGAACACTGAAGCTTTCTTT. This sequence joins TRBV18 and TRBJ1-1, with a tentative D call TRBD1 (6 bases). Trimming removed 6 bases from V and 0 bases from J, with 11 bases in between. Germline CDR1 and CDR2: KGHSH and LQKENI. The CDR3 sequence is 14 residues long.

This clone has just one count. CDR3 protein: CSVFGTEAFF. The CDR3 DNA sequence: TGCAGCGTTTTTGGGACTGAAGCTTTCTTT. The rearrangement uses TRBV29-1 and TRBJ1-1, with D hard to call. Germline loops: CDR1 SQVTM, CDR2 ANQGSEA. The CDR3 contains 10 residues. Trimming removed 5 bases at V and 5 bases at J, with 6 bases between. The full variable domain, its missing parts supplied by reference TRBV29-1 and TRBJ1-1, is SAVISQKPSRDICQRGTSLTIQCQVDSQVTMMFWYRQQPGQSLTLIATANQGSEATYESGFVIDKFPISRPNLTFSTLTVSNMSPEDSSIYLCSVFGTEAFFGQGTRLTVV.

V usage is TRBV2 and J usage is TRBJ1-1; D may be TRBD1 (5 bases). Germline values: CDR1 SNHLY, CDR2 FYNNEI. V dropped 9 bases and J dropped 0 bases, with 14 bases sitting between them. The CDR3 is 14 amino acids. The CDR3: CASRPGAMNTEAFF. The CDR3 DNA follows: TGTGCCAGTAGACCCGGGGCTATGAACACTGAAGCTTTCTTT.

The chain combines TRBV30 with TRBJ1-1; D gene unclear. There are 12 residues in the CDR3. The germline V gene has CDR1 GTSNPN and CDR2 SVGIG (reference sequence). Trimming removed 5 bases at V and 4 bases at J, with 11 bases between. CDR3 loop: CAWADRGTEAFF. Written as DNA, the CDR3 is TGTGCCTGGGCCGACCGGGGCACTGAAGCTTTCTTT.

The chain uses TRBV5-1 and TRBJ2-5; TRBD2 aligns across 14 bases. J was trimmed by 5 bases and V by 3 bases; bases with no gene match: 6. Germline V gene lookup returns CDR1 SGHRS and CDR2 YFSETQ. CDR3 length equals 16 residues. The CDR3 bases are TGCGCCAGCAGCTGGGGACTAGCGGGAGCGAGCGAGACCCAGTACTTC. This translates into CASSWGLAGASETQYF.

CDR3 DNA sequence: TGTGCCAGCAGCCAAGATCCGGGTATCAACTATGGCTACACCTTC. This encodes CASSQDPGINYGYTF. The chain employs TRBV14 and TRBJ1-2; D is undetermined. The V and J ends lost 0 bases and 2 bases respectively, with 10 bases between them. Germline lookup yields CDR1 SGHDN and CDR2 FVKESK. CDR3 length: 15 residues.

This sequence joins TRBV27 and TRBJ2-2; D call uncertain. Trimming removed 0 bases at V and 4 bases at J, with 12 bases between. The CDR3 contains 16 residues. Per germline, CDR1 MNHEY and CDR2 SMNVEV (reference sequence). CDR3 amino acids: CASSLSGVVGTGELFF. The CDR3, as DNA: TGTGCCAGCAGTTTATCAGGCGTAGTAGGCACCGGGGAGCTGTTTTTT.

V usage is TRBV5-6 and J usage is TRBJ1-3; possibly TRBD1 for D (5 bases). Germline V CDR1 and CDR2: SGHDT, YYEEEE. The CDR3 consists of 15 residues. V lost 2 bases and J lost 2, with 11 bases in between. CDR3 DNA: TGTGCCAGCAGCTTCCCATCGGGGGCTGGAAACACCATATATTTT. It codes for CASSFPSGAGNTIYF.

The rearrangement joins TRBV29-1 to TRBJ2-2; weak D call: TRBD2 (6 bases). Trimming took 3 bases from V and 6 from J, leaving 17 bases between them. The CDR3 runs to 15 residues. Germline CDR1 SQVTM, CDR2 ANQGSEA. For the CDR3, the DNA is TGCAGCGTTGATGGGGGGAGAAAGGGCCCCGGGGAGCTGTTTTTT. This encodes CSVDGGRKGPGELFF.

The genes are TRBV15 and TRBJ1-4, with D possibly matching TRBD1 (5 bases). The ends were cut back, 0 bases at V and 5 bases at J, with 10 bases in the middle. The CDR3 contains 15 residues. Germline V gene sequence: CDR1 LNHNV, CDR2 YYDKDF (reference sequence). The chain's CDR3 is CATSRDQGLNEKLFF. Here the CDR3 DNA reads TGTGCCACCAGCAGAGATCAGGGTCTAAATGAAAAACTGTTTTTT.

This clone showed up just once. The rearrangement joins TRBV2 to TRBJ2-7; 11 bases fit TRBD2. This CDR3 comprises 14 residues. J was trimmed by 2 bases and V by 6 bases; bases with no gene match: 3. Germline values: CDR1 SNHLY, CDR2 FYNNEI. CDR3 in DNA: TGTGCCAGCAGCTTAGCGGGAGGGCCCTACGAGCAGTACTTC. It is translated as CASSLAGGPYEQYF.

V is TRBV6-1 and J is TRBJ2-7; 10 bases match TRBD1. The length of the CDR3 is 14 residues. V shed 4 bases, J shed 4 bases, and the junction held 4 bases outside the gene matches. Germline CDR1 reads MNHNS; CDR2 reads SASEGT. CDR3 nucleotides: TGTGCCAGCAGTGTCCGGGACAGGGGTTACGAGCAGTACTTC. It encodes CASSVRDRGYEQYF.